The 4 T cell receptor beta chains reported below all come from one sample, sequenced in a study of blood T cells in healthy people across ages. A J-beta primer mix and a sample-barcoded 5' primer were used in a second PCR of roughly 7 to 12 cycles. TCRdb re-analysed the 5' RACE reads in MiXCR, keeping a single row per CDR3 protein. The sample carries about 590,000 distinct CDR3 sequences, under 30% recorded once. The specimen was blood. These receptors were obtained from a woman of 80 years or more in good health.

This clonotype was picked up many times. The chain uses TRBV20-1 and TRBJ2-5, with 11 bases lining up with TRBD2. The trim removed 6 bases at V and 5 bases at J, leaving 8 bases unmatched. The V gene's germline CDR1 is DFQATT and CDR2 SNEGSKA (reference sequence). The CDR3 runs to 14 residues. DNA of the CDR3: TGCAGTGCCAATAGCGGGGGGGATGTGGAGACCCAGTACTTC. Translation: CSANSGGDVETQYF.

A note on this clonotype: A read error is possible here, since a much larger clone lies one base away. The chain links TRBV9 to TRBJ1-2; D gene unclear. Deletions cut 0 bases from V and 10 bases from J, with 13 bases between. The germline CDR1 and CDR2 sequences are SGDLS and YYNGEE. The CDR3 is 13 residues long. The CDR3 spells CASSVGGSGDYTF. In DNA form, the CDR3 reads TGTGCCAGCAGCGTAGGGGGTTCCGGTGACTACACCTTC.

This clonotype occurred a few times. With a much larger clone just one base away, this may be a read error. The chain couples TRBV7-2 to TRBJ2-7, with D unresolved. The CDR3 has 14 amino acids. The germline V and J ends were trimmed by 1 base and 7 bases, with 14 bases remaining between them. The germline V gene encodes CDR1 SGHTA and CDR2 FQGNSA. This CDR3 reads CASSLGAVTNEQYF. CDR3 coding DNA: TGTGCCAGCAGCTTAGGGGCGGTAACCAATGAGCAGTACTTC.

V usage is TRBV20-1 and J usage is TRBJ2-1; 7 bases are shared with TRBD2. The CDR3 is 16 residues long. Germline V gene lookup returns CDR1 DFQATT and CDR2 SNEGSKA (reference sequence). V shed 3 bases and J 3 bases; nucleotides not matched to a gene: 11. This CDR3 is CSARGGGPSDYNEQFF. For the CDR3, the DNA is TGCAGTGCTAGGGGGGGAGGGCCGTCGGACTACAATGAGCAGTTCTTC.